A selection of T cell receptor beta chains follows, all from one sample in a study of vaccination effects on CD4 cells after COVID-19. Antigens of these TCRs are unknown. Clones were read by immunoSEQ multiplex PCR, and TCRdb kept only the in-frame ones, dropping some. This table holds nearly 45,000 clones, 60% to 75% found once. The input for sequencing was CD4+ T cells from PBMCs cultured without peptide, taken after COVID-19 vaccination. The receptors were gathered from a human donor who received a COVID-19 vaccine. Each CDR3 is given with its conserved first and last residue. D genes are given only for firm matches. Clone size is not always given. Where it is, it says once, few, many or a class for expanded clones.

abundance: medium-sized; d_gene: -; v_gene: TRBV4-1; j_gene: TRBJ2-5; len: 15; CDR3aa: CASSPEDSPRETQYF; CDR3nt: TGCGCCAGCAGCCCTGAGGACAGCCCACGTGAGACCCAGTACTTC
abundance: few; d_gene: -; v_gene: TRBV20-1; j_gene: TRBJ1-2; len: 11; CDR3aa: CSASQGYGYTF; CDR3nt: TGCAGTGCTTCGCAGGGGTATGGCTACACCTTC
abundance: -; d_gene: -; v_gene: TRBV6-5; j_gene: TRBJ2-3; len: 16; CDR3aa: CASSYSMKIPTDTQYF; CDR3nt: TGTGCCAGCAGTTACTCGATGAAGATTCCCACAGATACGCAGTATTTT
abundance: -; d_gene: TRBD1; v_gene: TRBV3-1/TRBV3-2; j_gene: TRBJ2-7; len: 16; CDR3aa: CASSQGYRGHSYEQYF; CDR3nt: TGTGCCAGCAGCCAAGGTTACAGGGGGCATTCCTACGAGCAGTACTTC
abundance: -; d_gene: TRBD1; v_gene: TRBV18; j_gene: TRBJ2-7; len: 15; CDR3aa: CASSPSTGFVDEQYF; CDR3nt: TGTGCCAGCTCACCATCGACAGGGTTTGTTGACGAGCAGTACTTC
abundance: few; d_gene: -; v_gene: TRBV6-5; j_gene: TRBJ1-1; len: 13; CDR3aa: CASGRGTNTEAFF; CDR3nt: TGTGCCAGCGGTAGGGGGACGAACACTGAAGCTTTCTTT
abundance: few; d_gene: -; v_gene: TRBV19; j_gene: TRBJ2-1; len: 11; CDR3aa: CASSRWGEQFF; CDR3nt: TGTGCCAGTAGTCGCTGGGGTGAGCAGTTCTTC
abundance: many; d_gene: -; v_gene: TRBV2; j_gene: TRBJ1-2; len: 14; CDR3aa: CASSEDPVVYGYTF; CDR3nt: TGTGCCAGCAGTGAAGATCCAGTCGTCTATGGCTACACCTTC
abundance: few; d_gene: TRBD1; v_gene: TRBV7-9; j_gene: TRBJ1-2; len: 14; CDR3aa: CASSSPDRGYGYTF; CDR3nt: TGTGCCAGCAGCTCCCCGGACAGGGGATATGGCTACACCTTC
abundance: -; d_gene: -; v_gene: TRBV29-1; j_gene: TRBJ2-4; len: 15; CDR3aa: CSVETLDGAKNIQYF; CDR3nt: TGCAGCGTTGAGACCCTAGACGGAGCCAAAAACATTCAGTACTTC
abundance: few; d_gene: -; v_gene: TRBV7-9; j_gene: TRBJ1-1; len: 13; CDR3aa: CASSLAGGSEAFF; CDR3nt: TGTGCCAGCAGCTTGGCGGGGGGTTCTGAAGCTTTCTTT
abundance: -; d_gene: TRBD1; v_gene: TRBV6-4; j_gene: TRBJ2-1; len: 15; CDR3aa: CASSPRQGVYNEQFF; CDR3nt: TGTGCCAGCAGCCCAAGACAGGGGGTTTACAATGAGCAGTTCTTC
abundance: -; d_gene: -; v_gene: TRBV5-1; j_gene: TRBJ2-3; len: 15; CDR3aa: CASSLGSSSTDTQYF; CDR3nt: TGCGCCAGCAGCTTGGGATCCAGTAGCACAGATACGCAGTATTTT
abundance: -; d_gene: TRBD2; v_gene: TRBV9; j_gene: TRBJ2-3; len: 17; CDR3aa: CASSPRLAGGRTDTQYF; CDR3nt: TGTGCCAGCAGCCCGAGACTAGCGGGGGGGCGCACAGATACGCAGTATTTT